The next 21 T cell receptor beta chains were all read from a single sample in a study of a mutant IDH1 vaccine in newly diagnosed glioma. For these receptors, no antigen is known. Described time point: week 11, during vaccination. The content of each vaccine dose was 300 ug of mutant IDH1 20-mer peptide, and topical imiquimod accompanied it. TCRdb's table, derived via immunoSEQ multiplex PCR, lists solely in-frame clones and lacks some. The table shows about 120,000 clones, with roughly 88% occurring only once. Here the sequenced sample was PBMCs, taken from a glioma patient whose treatment included an IDH1 peptide vaccine. The receptor source for this set is a woman between 50 and 59 years old with glioma.

In its sample, this clone was seen once. The chain links TRBV28 to TRBJ1-5; unclear D gene. Trimming removed 4 bases from V and 5 bases from J, with 15 bases in between. Germline V gene data show CDR1 as MDHEN and CDR2 as SYDVKM. CDR3 length equals 15 residues. The CDR3: CASSSPEGRDQPQHF. Written as DNA, the CDR3 is TGTGCCAGCAGTTCCCCTGAAGGAAGGGATCAGCCCCAGCATTTT.

The chain couples TRBV7-2 to TRBJ1-2; 7 nucleotides match TRBD1. The junction had 13 bases not matched to a gene; V was cut back by 6 bases and J by 0 bases. Germline assignment: CDR1 SGHTA and CDR2 FQGNSA. This CDR3 is built from 17 residues. CDR3 DNA sequence: TGTGCCAGCAGTTCCATTCTCGGGACAGCGACTAACTATGGCTACACCTTC. Encoded protein: CASSSILGTATNYGYTF.

The chain is built from TRBV28 and TRBJ1-2; no clear D gene. Per the germline V gene, CDR1 is MDHEN and CDR2 is SYDVKM. The ends were cut back, 3 bases at V and 4 bases at J, with 9 bases in the middle. This CDR3 is built from 13 residues. As DNA, the CDR3 is TGTGCCAGCAGTTTTGGTGACTCCTATGGCTACACCTTC. Its translation: CASSFGDSYGYTF.

The chain couples TRBV4-1 to TRBJ2-5; 7 nucleotides match TRBD1. After removal of 7 bases from V and 5 bases from J, the junction contained 13 bases not matched to a gene. Germline V CDR1 and CDR2: MGHRA, YSYEKL. The CDR3 has 15 amino acids. CDR3 in amino acids: CASKRGEGGSETQYF. CDR3 nucleotides: TGCGCCAGCAAGAGGGGCGAAGGGGGCAGCGAGACCCAGTACTTC.

This clone was seen only a few times. V is TRBV27 and J is TRBJ2-2, with TRBD2 matching over 7 bases. This CDR3 has 13 residues. J gave up 7 bases and V 3 bases, and 2 bases lay outside the gene matches. The germline CDR1 and CDR2 sequences are MNHEY and SMNVEV (reference sequence). The CDR3 DNA reads TGTGCCAGCAGTTTCGAGCGGGGCGGGGAGCTGTTTTTT. Amino acids: CASSFERGGELFF.

The chain carries TRBV18 and TRBJ2-5, with 13 bases aligning to TRBD2. The CDR3 consists of 16 residues. CDR1 is KGHSH and CDR2 is LQKENI in the germline V gene. Unmatched junction bases numbered 1, after V lost 3 bases and J lost 0 bases. DNA for the CDR3: TGTGCCAGCTCACCCGGGACTAGCGGGAACCAAGAGACCCAGTACTTC. It is translated as CASSPGTSGNQETQYF.

The chain links TRBV5-1 to TRBJ2-6; D is undetermined. Trimming removed 0 bases from V and 4 bases from J, with 8 bases in between. The CDR3 runs 15 residues. CDR1 is SGHRS and CDR2 is YFSETQ in the germline V gene. CDR3 sequence: CASSLGVSGANVLTF. CDR3 coding DNA: TGCGCCAGCAGCTTGGGGGTATCCGGGGCCAACGTCCTGACTTTC.

The chain uses TRBV11-2 and TRBJ2-7; D is possibly TRBD2 (5 bases). V was pared by 2 bases and J by 2 bases, with 10 bases between. The CDR3 is 14 amino acids. Per germline, CDR1 SGHAT and CDR2 FQNNGV. The CDR3 nucleotides are TGTGCCAGCAGCTTATCGGGGATCACCTACGAGCAGTACTTC. It translates to CASSLSGITYEQYF.

The chain joins TRBV6-5 to TRBJ1-2; D is uncertain. The CDR3 consists of 12 residues. The ends were cut back, 5 bases at V and 8 bases at J, with 12 bases in the middle. Germline V gives CDR1 MNHEY, CDR2 SVGAGI. The CDR3 loop is CASSGYSEGYTF. In DNA form, the CDR3 reads TGTGCCAGCAGTGGGTATTCAGAAGGCTACACCTTC.

As concerns this clone: Other DNA sequences in the same sample also yield this CDR3. The chain links TRBV30 to TRBJ1-4, with no clear D. The V and J ends lost 0 bases and 7 bases respectively, with 6 bases between them. The CDR3 is 12 residues long. From germline, CDR1 is GTSNPN and CDR2 SVGIG (reference sequence). CDR3 sequence (DNA): TGTGCCTGGAGTGTACTGCGTGAAAAACTGTTTTTT. Translation gives CAWSVLREKLFF.

This clone was seen only once. This chain connects TRBV29-1 to TRBJ2-3; 10 nucleotides match TRBD2. CDR3 size: 14 residues. The germline V gene has CDR1 SQVTM and CDR2 ANQGSEA. Unmatched junction bases numbered 8, after V lost 6 bases and J lost 5 bases. CDR3 in DNA: TGCAGCGTGTCTAGCGGGAGCTTTAAAGATACGCAGTATTTT. Protein product: CSVSSGSFKDTQYF.

J is TRBJ2-7 and V is TRBV6-6; D might be TRBD1 or TRBD2, each matching 6 bases. Looked up from germline, CDR1 is MNHNY and CDR2 is SVGAGI (reference sequence). Trimming cost V 8 bases and J 2 bases, with 19 bases left between them. The CDR3 loop spans 15 amino acids. CDR3 amino acids: CASSWGREAAYEQYF. In DNA, the CDR3 is TGTGCCAGCTCGTGGGGGCGGGAAGCCGCCTACGAGCAGTACTTC.

The V gene is TRBV7-6, the J gene TRBJ1-4; tentatively, D is TRBD1 (6 bases). Per the germline V gene, CDR1 is SGHVS and CDR2 is FNYEAQ. CDR3 length: 14 residues. With 5 bases removed from V and 11 bases from J, the gap between germline ends came to 18 bases. The CDR3 loop reads CASSANSGAWKLFF. The CDR3 DNA follows: TGTGCCAGCAGCGCGAATTCAGGGGCATGGAAACTGTTTTTT.

This clone has just one count. The CDR3 region is CASSEQAGELFF. In DNA form, the CDR3 reads TGTGCCAGCAGCGAACAGGCCGGGGAGCTGTTTTTT. The chain recombines TRBV9 with TRBJ2-2, with D perhaps TRBD1 (5 bases). CDR3 length: 12 amino acids. CDR1 and CDR2 (germline): SGDLS, YYNGEE. Trimming removed 3 bases at V and 6 bases at J, with 6 bases between.

This clone was seen a few times. The genes are TRBV28 and TRBJ1-5; D is perhaps TRBD1 (5 bases). The CDR3 sequence is 14 residues long. V dropped 5 bases and J dropped 9 bases, with 17 bases sitting between them. The germline CDR1 and CDR2 sequences are MDHEN and SYDVKM. The CDR3 coding sequence is TGTGCCAGCAGTCCCCAGGGTGAGTGGCGGCCCCAGCATTTT. The encoded protein is CASSPQGEWRPQHF. Full variable domain (missing parts from reference TRBV28 and TRBJ1-5): DVKVTQSSRYLVKRTGEKVFLECVQDMDHENMFWYRQDPGLGLRLIYFSYDVKMKEKGDIPEGYSVSREKKERFSLILESASTNQTSMYLCASSPQGEWRPQHFGDGTRLSIL.

The rearrangement links TRBV7-9 to TRBJ2-4; perhaps TRBD1 as D (6 bases). Per germline, CDR1 SEHNR and CDR2 FQNEAQ (reference sequence). The CDR3 consists of 16 residues. V lost 4 bases and J 1 base, leaving 14 bases between the germline ends. CDR3 in amino acids: CASSSSGVLAKNIQYF. The CDR3 nucleotides read TGTGCCAGCAGCTCGTCAGGGGTATTGGCCAAAAACATTCAGTACTTC.

This chain connects TRBV28 to TRBJ2-1, with D perhaps TRBD1 (5 bases). With 7 bases removed from V and 5 bases from J, the gap between germline ends came to 21 bases. The germline CDR1 and CDR2 sequences are MDHEN and SYDVKM. The CDR3 spans 16 residues. The CDR3 nucleotides are TGTGCCAGCACCCCCCTTGTGAGACTCAGGGACAATGAGCAGTTCTTC. This sequence encodes CASTPLVRLRDNEQFF.

The chain combines TRBV6-5 with TRBJ2-7; D may be TRBD1 (6 bases). Trimming removed 1 base from V and 0 bases from J, with 13 bases in between. CDR1 MNHEY and CDR2 SVGAGI come from the germline V gene. The CDR3 sequence is 16 residues long. The CDR3 DNA follows: TGTGCCAGCAGTTACTTTTCGGAACAGGGCTCCTACGAGCAGTACTTC. Translation gives CASSYFSEQGSYEQYF.

The chain joins TRBV7-2 to TRBJ1-2; D is possibly TRBD1 (6 bases). This CDR3 has 17 amino acids. The V end was cut by 3 bases, the J end by 5 bases, with 22 bases between. The germline V gene encodes CDR1 SGHTA and CDR2 FQGNSA. In nucleotides, the CDR3 is TGTGCCAGCAGCTTGTGGAACACCGGGACATCGAATTATGGCTACACCTTC. This gives the protein CASSLWNTGTSNYGYTF. The full variable domain, completed using reference TRBV7-2 and TRBJ1-2, is GAGVSQSPSNKVTEKGKDVELRCDPISGHTALYWYRQSLGQGLEFLIYFQGNSAPDKSGLPSDRFSAERTGGSVSTLTIQRTQQEDSAVYLCASSLWNTGTSNYGYTFGSGTRLTVV.

The chain joins TRBV2 to TRBJ2-1, with TRBD2 identical over 8 bases. The V gene's germline CDR1 is SNHLY and CDR2 FYNNEI. V lost 0 bases, J lost 6 bases, and 10 bases stayed unmatched. This CDR3 spans 17 amino acids. The CDR3 nucleotides are TGTGCCAGCAGTGAAGCCAGCGGGAGTGAATGGCGCAATGAGCAGTTCTTC. Its translation is CASSEASGSEWRNEQFF. The full variable domain, completed using reference TRBV2 and TRBJ2-1, is EPEVTQTPSHQVTQMGQEVILRCVPISNHLYFYWYRQILGQKVEFLVSFYNNEISEKSEIFDDQFSVERPDGSNFTLKIRSTKLEDSAMYFCASSEASGSEWRNEQFFGPGTRLTVL.

The V call is TRBV4-1, the J call TRBJ2-7; 7 nucleotides match TRBD1. The CDR3 loop spans 14 amino acids. Germline V gives CDR1 MGHRA, CDR2 YSYEKL. With V trimmed by 5 bases and J by 0 bases, 4 bases remained unmatched. The CDR3: CASSFAGGSYEQYF. DNA for the CDR3: TGCGCCAGCAGCTTCGCAGGGGGCTCCTACGAGCAGTACTTC.